The entry below describes one T cell receptor (beta chain). This sample stems from a study of blood T cell repertoires in COVID-19. Study summary: Sites in the United States, Italy and Spain provided acute and convalescent COVID-19 samples. The cDNA or gDNA used as material had been derived from T cells, B-cell-depleted T cells, or PBMCs.

Per the original methods: Researchers report that nucleated cell counts were estimated from reference gene primer amplification. The table came from immunoSEQ multiplex PCR; TCRdb's copy has only in-frame clones and leaves some out. V, J and clone size derive from that table, while D and trimming were established from the DNA sequence. Here the sample spans some 270,000 clones, around 88% being singletons. V lost 8 bases, J lost 2 bases, and 16 bases lay in between. Germline lookup yields CDR1 SEHNR and CDR2 FQNEAQ (reference sequence). The CDR3 runs to 14 residues. Material for sequencing was peripheral blood. The chain has TRBV7-9 and TRBJ2-7, with a weak D call TRBD2 (7 bases). The receptor was isolated from a man between 25 and 39 years old with acute or convalescent COVID-19. CDR3 bases: TGTGCCAGCCGGGGGCGGGGGCAGGCCTACGAGCAGTACTTC. It yields the protein CASRGRGQAYEQYF.